These 11 T cell receptor beta chains were sequenced from one sample in a study of T-cell reconstitution after alpha-beta-depleted transplantation in children. Unique molecular identifiers were incorporated when the TCRbeta library was constructed. TCRdb analysed the PCR reads with MiXCR anew, one entry per CDR3 protein. This sample has around 93,000 distinct CDR3 sequences, with about 8% found just once. This sample comprised PBMCs from the stem cell graft donor, obtained from the stem cell graft. The receptors here all came from a human donor who donated a stem cell graft to a child with congenital amegakaryocytic thrombocytopenia.

This clonotype was observed a handful of times. The chain uses TRBV3-1 and TRBJ1-1; 7 bases align to TRBD1. The CDR3 is 14 residues long. J lost 7 bases, V lost 4 bases, and 9 bases had no gene match. CDR1 is LGHDT and CDR2 is YNNKEL in the germline V gene (reference sequence). Here the CDR3 DNA reads TGTGCCAGCAGCCTCAGGGGGGATGGGAGTGAAGCTTTCTTT. This gives the protein CASSLRGDGSEAFF.

This clonotype was picked up many times. The rearrangement joins TRBV6-5 to TRBJ1-5; 8 nucleotides agree with TRBD1. The CDR3 loop spans 15 amino acids. Germline V gene sequence: CDR1 MNHEY, CDR2 SVGAGI. The trim removed 0 bases at V and 5 bases at J, leaving 3 bases unmatched. Written as DNA, the CDR3 is TGTGCCAGCAGTTACTCAGACAGGGGCGATCAGCCCCAGCATTTT. The encoded protein is CASSYSDRGDQPQHF.

This clonotype was detected many times. The chain couples TRBV20-1 to TRBJ2-1; 9 nucleotides align to TRBD2. The CDR3 covers 15 residues. With 6 bases clipped from V and 3 bases from J, the junction kept 9 bases outside the gene matches. Looked up from germline, CDR1 is DFQATT and CDR2 is SNEGSKA (reference sequence). In nucleotides, the CDR3 is TGCAGTGCCCTGTCGCGGCGGGAGGGCTACAATGAGCAGTTCTTC. Protein sequence: CSALSRREGYNEQFF.

Ten or more counts support this clonotype. V is TRBV12-3 or TRBV12-4 and J is TRBJ2-1, with D perhaps matching TRBD2 (6 bases). The CDR3 has 14 amino acids. Between the trimmed V and J ends, which lost 3 bases and 9 bases, there was a span of 15 bases. DNA of the CDR3: TGTGCCAGCAGTTTGCCCGCCGGGAGCACTGAGCAGTTCTTC. Protein product: CASSLPAGSTEQFF.

There are a few counts of this clonotype. V is TRBV9 and J is TRBJ2-1, with 10 bases matching TRBD2. The trim removed 0 bases at V and 5 bases at J, leaving 5 bases unmatched. This CDR3 has 16 amino acids. CDR1 and CDR2 from the germline V gene are SGDLS and YYNGEE. The CDR3 sequence is CASSVEGTSANNEQFF. CDR3 DNA: TGTGCCAGCAGCGTAGAAGGGACTAGCGCGAACAATGAGCAGTTCTTC.

Turning to this clonotype: A much larger clonotype is one base distant, so this may be a read error. The chain employs TRBV20-1 and TRBJ1-5, with 11 bases identical to TRBD1. This CDR3 contains 17 residues. Germline loops: CDR1 DFQATT, CDR2 SNEGSKA (reference sequence). CDR3 residues: CCARGTGGRGFNQPQHF. For the CDR3, the DNA is TGCTGTGCTAGGGGGACAGGGGGAAGGGGTTTCAATCAGCCCCAGCATTTT.

This clonotype was seen many times. The chain links TRBV15 to TRBJ1-2, with D unclear. Germline V gene data show CDR1 as LNHNV and CDR2 as YYDKDF (reference sequence). Deletions cut 6 bases from V and 7 bases from J, with 15 bases between. The CDR3 has 13 residues. The CDR3 DNA reads as TGTGCCACCAGGATGGGTACAGCAGCTGGCTACACCTTC. This codes for CATRMGTAAGYTF. The variable domain in full, completed from reference TRBV15 and TRBJ1-2, reads DAMVIQNPRYQVTQFGKPVTLSCSQTLNHNVMYWYQQKSSQAPKLLFHYYDKDFNNEADTPDNFQSRRPNTSFCFLDIRSPGLGDTAMYLCATRMGTAAGYTFGSGTRLTVV.

There are many counts of this clonotype. The chain links TRBV5-1 to TRBJ2-1; D remains ambiguous. V was cut by 1 base and J by 5 bases, with 7 bases left in between. Germline CDR1 is SGHRS and CDR2 is YFSETQ. CDR3 length equals 13 residues. DNA of the CDR3: TGCGCCAGCAGCTTGTCCCGACACAATGAGCAGTTCTTC. Protein sequence: CASSLSRHNEQFF.

This clonotype was seen at least ten times. This chain connects TRBV20-1 to TRBJ2-3; 12 positions agree with TRBD2. V was clipped by 0 bases and J by 7 bases; unmatched bases: 26. Germline V gene sequence: CDR1 DFQATT, CDR2 SNEGSKA (reference sequence). The CDR3 length is 22 residues. The CDR3, as DNA: TGCAGTGCTAGAGATCGCAGGGGCCTAGGCCCAACTAGCGGGAGGCCCTCACATACGCAGTATTTT. This sequence encodes CSARDRRGLGPTSGRPSHTQYF.

Ten or more counts support this clonotype. V is TRBV18 and J is TRBJ1-1, with TRBD1 as a possible D gene (6 bases). The CDR3 is 16 amino acids. The V end was cut by 6 bases, the J end by 4 bases, with 21 bases between. Germline lookup yields CDR1 KGHSH and CDR2 LQKENI. The CDR3 loop reads CASSRGLQGGTTEAFF. The CDR3 DNA sequence: TGTGCCAGCTCGCGAGGTTTACAGGGCGGAACCACTGAAGCTTTCTTT.

The genes are TRBV5-5 and TRBJ1-1; D gene unclear. The CDR3 loop spans 14 amino acids. Trimming removed 3 bases from V and 0 bases from J, with 9 bases in between. Per the germline V gene, CDR1 is SGHKS and CDR2 is YYEKEE (reference sequence). The CDR3 spells CASSWVDMNTEAFF. CDR3 nucleotide sequence: TGTGCCAGCAGCTGGGTGGATATGAACACTGAAGCTTTCTTT.